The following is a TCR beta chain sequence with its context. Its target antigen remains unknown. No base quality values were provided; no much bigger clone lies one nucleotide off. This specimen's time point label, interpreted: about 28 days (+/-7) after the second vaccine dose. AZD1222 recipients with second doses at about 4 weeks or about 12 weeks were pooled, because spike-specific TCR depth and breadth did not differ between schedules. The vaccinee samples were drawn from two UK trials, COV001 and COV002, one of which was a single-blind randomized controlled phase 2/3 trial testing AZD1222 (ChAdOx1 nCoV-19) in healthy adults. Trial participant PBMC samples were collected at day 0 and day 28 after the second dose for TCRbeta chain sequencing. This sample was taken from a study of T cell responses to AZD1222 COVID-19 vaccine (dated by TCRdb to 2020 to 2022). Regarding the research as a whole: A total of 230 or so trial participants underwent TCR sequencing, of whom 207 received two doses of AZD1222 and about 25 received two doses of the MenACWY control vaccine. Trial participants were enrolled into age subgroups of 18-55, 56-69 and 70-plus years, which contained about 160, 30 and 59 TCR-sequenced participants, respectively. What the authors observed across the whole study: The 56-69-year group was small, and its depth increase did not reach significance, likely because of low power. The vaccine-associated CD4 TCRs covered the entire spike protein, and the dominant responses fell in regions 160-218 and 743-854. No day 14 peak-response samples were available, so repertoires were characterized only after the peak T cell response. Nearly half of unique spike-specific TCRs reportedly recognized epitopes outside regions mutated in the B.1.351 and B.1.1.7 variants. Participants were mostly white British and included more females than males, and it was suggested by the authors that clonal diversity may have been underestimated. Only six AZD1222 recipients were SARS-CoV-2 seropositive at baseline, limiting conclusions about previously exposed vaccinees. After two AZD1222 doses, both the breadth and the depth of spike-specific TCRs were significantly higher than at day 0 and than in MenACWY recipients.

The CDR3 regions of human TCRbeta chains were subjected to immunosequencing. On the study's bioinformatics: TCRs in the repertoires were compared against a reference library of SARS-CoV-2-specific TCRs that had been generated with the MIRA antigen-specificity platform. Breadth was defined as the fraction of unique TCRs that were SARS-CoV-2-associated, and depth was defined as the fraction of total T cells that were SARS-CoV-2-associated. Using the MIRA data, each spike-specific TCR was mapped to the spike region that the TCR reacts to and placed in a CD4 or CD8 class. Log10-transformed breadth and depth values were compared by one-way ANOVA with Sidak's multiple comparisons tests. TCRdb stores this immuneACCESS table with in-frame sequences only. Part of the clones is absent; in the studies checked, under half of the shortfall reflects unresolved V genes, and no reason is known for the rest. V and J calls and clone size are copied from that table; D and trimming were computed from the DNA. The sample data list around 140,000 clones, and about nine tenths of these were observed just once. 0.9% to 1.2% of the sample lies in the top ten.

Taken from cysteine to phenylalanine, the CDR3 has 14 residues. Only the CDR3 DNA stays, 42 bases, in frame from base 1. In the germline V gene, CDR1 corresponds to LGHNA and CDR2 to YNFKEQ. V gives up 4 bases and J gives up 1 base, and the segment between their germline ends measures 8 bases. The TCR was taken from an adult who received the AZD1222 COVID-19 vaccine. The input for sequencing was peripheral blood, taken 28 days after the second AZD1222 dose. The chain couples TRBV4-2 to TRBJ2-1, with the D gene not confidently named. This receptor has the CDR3 CASSPIASYNEQFF. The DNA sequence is TGTGCCAGCAGCCCTATAGCATCCTACAATGAGCAGTTCTTC.